These 28 T cell receptor beta chains came from one sample sequenced in a study of Tregs in tolerant kidney transplant recipients. Method: immunoSEQ multiplex PCR; TCRdb's copy keeps in-frame clones and lacks some. Of about 110,000 clones listed, 90% are singletons. The sample here was CD4+ T cells from blood, taken before the transplant. The receptors originated from a human donor who received a combined kidney and bone marrow transplant.

The chain has TRBV7-2 and TRBJ2-3; D not certain. With 2 bases removed from V and 5 bases from J, the gap between germline ends came to 8 bases. This CDR3 has 13 residues. CDR1 and CDR2 (germline): SGHTA, FQGNSA. For the CDR3, the DNA is TGTGCCAGCAGCTTAACGACTGGAGATACGCAGTATTTT. Protein: CASSLTTGDTQYF.

This chain uses TRBV28 with TRBJ1-1, with 7 bases lining up with TRBD1. CDR1 and CDR2 from the germline V gene are MDHEN and SYDVKM. V lost 7 bases to trimming and J lost 0 bases; unmatched junction nucleotides: 8. There are 15 residues in the CDR3. The CDR3, as DNA: TGTGCCAGCACGGGGACAGTGAATGTGAACACTGAAGCTTTCTTT. It yields the protein CASTGTVNVNTEAFF.

The J gene is TRBJ1-2, the V gene TRBV18, with D possibly matching TRBD1 (5 bases). This CDR3 is 15 amino acids long. Germline CDR1 is KGHSH and CDR2 is LQKENI. The ends were cut back, 6 bases at V and 4 bases at J, with 18 bases in the middle. DNA for the CDR3: TGTGCCAGCTCCTCTCAAACAGGTACCGGCTATGGCTACACCTTC. Its protein is CASSSQTGTGYGYTF.

The rearrangement uses TRBV7-9 and TRBJ2-6; no reliable D call. V lost 5 bases and J 0 bases, leaving 11 bases between the germline ends. CDR3 length: 16 amino acids. Germline loops: CDR1 SEHNR, CDR2 FQNEAQ (reference sequence). The CDR3 sequence is CASSPFWPSGANVLTF. The DNA of the CDR3 is TGTGCCAGCAGCCCGTTCTGGCCCTCTGGGGCCAACGTCCTGACTTTC.

The chain combines TRBV6-5 with TRBJ2-1, with a tentative D call TRBD2 (5 bases). V lost 2 bases to trimming and J lost 8 bases, with 16 bases between them. Germline V gene lookup returns CDR1 MNHEY and CDR2 SVGAGI. The CDR3 runs to 15 residues. The CDR3 DNA reads TGTGCCAGCAGTTACCCGATAGCATCGGGATATGAGCAGTTCTTC. Protein product: CASSYPIASGYEQFF.

This clone was seen just once. The chain carries TRBV7-9 and TRBJ2-7, with 12 bases matching TRBD2. The CDR3 is made up of 19 amino acids. The V gene's germline CDR1 is SEHNR and CDR2 FQNEAQ (reference sequence). V lost 1 base to trimming and J lost 2 bases; unmatched junction nucleotides: 12. The CDR3 spells CASSLGTTSGGALTYEQYF. The CDR3 coding sequence is TGTGCCAGCAGCTTAGGGACGACTAGCGGGGGCGCATTAACCTACGAGCAGTACTTC.

V usage is TRBV28 and J usage is TRBJ2-7; D is uncertain. The germline gives CDR1 MDHEN, CDR2 SYDVKM. This CDR3 is built from 11 residues. V was cut by 2 bases and J by 7 bases, with 6 bases left in between. The CDR3 sequence: CASSLVQEQYF. The DNA for the CDR3 is TGTGCCAGCAGTTTAGTGCAGGAGCAGTACTTC.

The chain combines TRBV28 with TRBJ2-7; tentatively, D is TRBD2 (7 bases). Germline loops: CDR1 MDHEN, CDR2 SYDVKM. The CDR3 totals 18 residues. The V gene lost 1 base and the J gene lost 3 bases, with 22 bases spanning the gap. The CDR3 bases are TGTGCCAGCAGTTTATTGGTAGGGACTATCGGGGGCGGCTACGAGCAGTACTTC. Translating gives CASSLLVGTIGGGYEQYF.

The count of this clone is one. The chain has TRBV5-1 and TRBJ1-5, with 8 bases identical to TRBD1. The germline V gene has CDR1 SGHRS and CDR2 YFSETQ. This CDR3 has 15 amino acids. V shed 4 bases and J 0 bases; nucleotides not matched to a gene: 3. The CDR3 loop reads CASSLDRGSNQPQHF. CDR3 nucleotide sequence: TGCGCCAGCAGCCTTGACAGGGGTAGCAATCAGCCCCAGCATTTT.

This rearrangement joins TRBV6-6 to TRBJ2-5; a possible D gene is TRBD2 (5 bases). The V end was cut by 2 bases, the J end by 2 bases, with 12 bases between. The CDR3 is made up of 15 amino acids. Germline assignment: CDR1 MNHNY and CDR2 SVGAGI (reference sequence). CDR3 coding DNA: TGTGCCAGCAGTTACCGAGGACTGGGGCAAGAGACCCAGTACTTC. Its protein product is CASSYRGLGQETQYF.

Here the CDR3 reads CASSPGQGNYQPQHF. Here the CDR3 DNA reads TGTGCCAGCAGCCCGGGACAGGGTAACTATCAGCCCCAGCATTTT. The gene calls are TRBV7-2 and TRBJ1-5; 9 bases line up with TRBD1. Germline trimming cut 5 bases from V and 5 bases from J; bases unmatched to any gene: 7. Germline V lookup: CDR1 SGHTA, CDR2 FQGNSA. This CDR3 is 15 amino acids long.

The CDR3 protein is CNRPRVHYNEQFF. CDR3 DNA: TGCAACCGTCCCAGGGTCCATTACAATGAGCAGTTCTTC. The V call is TRBV29-1, the J call TRBJ2-1, with D possibly being TRBD1 (5 bases). CDR1 and CDR2 (germline): SQVTM, ANQGSEA. CDR3 length: 13 residues.

The chain has TRBV25-1 and TRBJ2-1, with TRBD2 matching over 11 bases. V lost 6 bases to trimming and J lost 5 bases; unmatched junction nucleotides: 6. Looked up from germline, CDR1 is MGHDK and CDR2 is SYGVNS. CDR3 size: 15 residues. CDR3 coding DNA: TGTGCCAGCAGCGACGGGACTAGCGGAGACAATGAGCAGTTCTTC. Its protein is CASSDGTSGDNEQFF.

The rearrangement joins TRBV19 to TRBJ2-5; 10 positions agree with TRBD2. Germline trimming cut 1 base from V and 1 base from J; bases unmatched to any gene: 9. CDR1 and CDR2 (germline): LNHDA, SQIVND (reference sequence). The CDR3 covers 18 residues. CDR3 DNA sequence: TGTGCCAGTAGTATAGCCCTAGCGGGAGTCACCCTCCAAGAGACCCAGTACTTC. Residues: CASSIALAGVTLQETQYF.

CDR3 protein: CATTVLAGGPYEQYF. The CDR3 DNA reads TGTGCCACTACGGTGCTGGCGGGTGGCCCCTACGAGCAGTACTTC. The chain combines TRBV19 with TRBJ2-7, with D tentatively TRBD2 (5 bases). CDR1 is LNHDA, CDR2 SQIVND, per germline (reference sequence). V lost 10 bases and J lost 2, with 21 bases in between. The CDR3 extends over 15 amino acids.

This chain uses TRBV5-1 with TRBJ1-6, with D perhaps TRBD1 (6 bases). This CDR3 contains 15 residues. Germline V gives CDR1 SGHRS, CDR2 YFSETQ. V was cut by 4 bases and J by 10 bases, with 18 bases left in between. DNA of the CDR3: TGCGCCAGCAGCCCCGGACAGTCCCCAAGCTCACCCCTCCACTTT. Residues: CASSPGQSPSSPLHF. The complete variable domain, with remaining parts taken from reference TRBV5-1 and TRBJ1-6, reads KAGVTQTPRYLIKTRGQQVTLSCSPISGHRSVSWYQQTPGQGLQFLFEYFSETQRNKGNFPGRFSGRQFSNSRSEMNVSTLELGDSALYLCASSPGQSPSSPLHFGNGTRLTVT.

J is TRBJ1-2 and V is TRBV28, with D hard to call. CDR3 size: 13 residues. CDR1 MDHEN and CDR2 SYDVKM come from the germline V gene. V was cut by 3 bases and J by 2 bases, with 7 bases left in between. The CDR3 bases are TGTGCCAGCAGTTTGAGCTTGAACTATGGCTACACCTTC. Amino acid sequence: CASSLSLNYGYTF.

This clone was seen a handful of times. The CDR3 sequence: CASSPRGIDEQYF. CDR3 nucleotide sequence: TGTGCCAGCTCACCACGAGGTATCGACGAGCAGTACTTC. This rearrangement joins TRBV18 to TRBJ2-7; D unclear. CDR1 and CDR2 (germline): KGHSH, LQKENI. The CDR3 loop spans 13 amino acids. Deletions cut 1 base from V and 5 bases from J, with 9 bases between.

This chain joins TRBV5-1 and TRBJ2-2; D might be TRBD2 (6 bases). V was pared by 2 bases and J by 0 bases, with 11 bases between. CDR3 length: 16 amino acids. Germline V gene sequence: CDR1 SGHRS, CDR2 YFSETQ. The CDR3 DNA is TGCGCCAGCAGCTTCGGGCGGGACGCGAACACCGGGGAGCTGTTTTTT. Amino acids: CASSFGRDANTGELFF.

The J gene is TRBJ2-7, the V gene TRBV4-1, with 7 bases that match TRBD1. After removal of 6 bases from V and 0 bases from J, the junction contained 11 bases not matched to a gene. The CDR3 is made up of 16 amino acids. Looked up from germline, CDR1 is MGHRA and CDR2 is YSYEKL. CDR3 region: CASRDLTGTVSYEQYF. The CDR3, as DNA: TGCGCCAGCAGGGACTTAACCGGGACAGTCTCCTACGAGCAGTACTTC.

This chain links TRBV6-1 with TRBJ1-1; D remains ambiguous. Trimming pared 7 bases from V and 0 bases from J, leaving 6 bases between. The germline gives CDR1 MNHNS, CDR2 SASEGT. This CDR3 has 12 amino acids. The CDR3 DNA sequence: TGTGCCAGCAATCAGGTGAACACTGAAGCTTTCTTT. It is translated as CASNQVNTEAFF.

This clone has only one observation. The J gene is TRBJ1-4, the V gene TRBV18; 7 nucleotides line up with TRBD1. V was clipped by 3 bases and J by 0 bases; unmatched bases: 4. The CDR3 loop spans 16 amino acids. Germline V CDR1 and CDR2: KGHSH, LQKENI. DNA for the CDR3: TGTGCCAGCTCACCGAGTCAGGGGGCAACTAATGAAAAACTGTTTTTT. Amino acid sequence: CASSPSQGATNEKLFF.

The chain employs TRBV5-1 and TRBJ2-3; 7 nucleotides match TRBD2. The V gene's germline CDR1 is SGHRS and CDR2 YFSETQ. CDR3 length: 16 amino acids. V was pared by 3 bases and J by 2 bases, with 9 bases of the junction left unmatched. CDR3 sequence (DNA): TGCGCCAGCAGCTGGAGCCAAGCGGGACCCACAGATACGCAGTATTTT. Translation: CASSWSQAGPTDTQYF.

This sequence joins TRBV6-1 and TRBJ2-3; 7 positions match TRBD2. The CDR3 has 13 residues. Losses at the gene ends were 4 bases for V and 7 bases for J; bases not matched to a gene: 5. Germline-derived CDR1 and CDR2 are MNHNS and SASEGT. DNA for the CDR3: TGTGCCAGCAGTGTCCCCGGGGGGAATACGCAGTATTTT. It codes for CASSVPGGNTQYF.

This chain joins TRBV9 and TRBJ2-7, with TRBD1 identical over 7 bases. The CDR3 contains 14 residues. Trimming took 3 bases from V and 2 from J; bases not matched to a gene: 5. Germline V gene sequence: CDR1 SGDLS, CDR2 YYNGEE. CDR3 sequence (DNA): TGTGCCAGCAGCGCCCGGGACAGCCCCTACGAGCAGTACTTC. Translated, it gives CASSARDSPYEQYF.

This clone showed up just once. The chain has TRBV28 and TRBJ1-4, with 8 bases aligning to TRBD1. Germline V gene sequence: CDR1 MDHEN, CDR2 SYDVKM. V lost 6 bases to trimming and J lost 7 bases; unmatched junction nucleotides: 7. This CDR3 is built from 14 residues. The CDR3 DNA follows: TGTGCCAGCAGACTACAGGGGGGGGGTGAAAAACTGTTTTTT. It is translated as CASRLQGGGEKLFF. The full variable domain, in which reference TRBV28 and TRBJ1-4 provide the parts outside the CDR3, is DVKVTQSSRYLVKRTGEKVFLECVQDMDHENMFWYRQDPGLGLRLIYFSYDVKMKEKGDIPEGYSVSREKKERFSLILESASTNQTSMYLCASRLQGGGEKLFFGSGTQLSVL.

The V call is TRBV29-1, the J call TRBJ2-3; TRBD1 matches at 7 bases. With 7 bases clipped from V and 1 base from J, the junction kept 2 bases outside the gene matches. The CDR3 contains 12 residues. The germline V gene encodes CDR1 SQVTM and CDR2 ANQGSEA. CDR3 DNA: TGCAGCGAAGGACAGGGCACAGATACGCAGTATTTT. It yields the protein CSEGQGTDTQYF.

The J gene is TRBJ1-1, the V gene TRBV14, with a weak D call TRBD1 (6 bases). V was cut by 4 bases and J by 0 bases, with 27 bases left in between. Germline loops: CDR1 SGHDN, CDR2 FVKESK. This CDR3 has 20 residues. CDR3 region: CASSRLGYRDTQNMNTEAFF. DNA for the CDR3: TGTGCCAGCAGCCGATTAGGGTACCGGGACACACAAAATATGAACACTGAAGCTTTCTTT.